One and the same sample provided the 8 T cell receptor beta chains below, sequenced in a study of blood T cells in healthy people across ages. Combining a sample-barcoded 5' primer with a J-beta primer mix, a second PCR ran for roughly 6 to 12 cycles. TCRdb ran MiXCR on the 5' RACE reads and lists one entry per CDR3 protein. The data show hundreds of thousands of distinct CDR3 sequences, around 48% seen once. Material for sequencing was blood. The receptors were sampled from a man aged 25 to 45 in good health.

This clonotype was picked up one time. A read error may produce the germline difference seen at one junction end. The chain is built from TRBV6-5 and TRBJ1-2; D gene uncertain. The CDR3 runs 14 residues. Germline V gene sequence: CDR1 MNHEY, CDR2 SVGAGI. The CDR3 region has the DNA TGTGCCGGCAGTTACTCGAGAGGCAGAAATGGCTACACCTTC. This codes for CAGSYSRGRNGYTF.

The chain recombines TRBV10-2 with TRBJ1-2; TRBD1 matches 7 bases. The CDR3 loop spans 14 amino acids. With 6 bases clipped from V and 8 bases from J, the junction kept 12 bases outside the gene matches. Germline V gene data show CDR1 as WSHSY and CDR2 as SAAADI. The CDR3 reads CASSWDSPISGYTF. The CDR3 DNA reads TGCGCCAGCAGCTGGGACAGCCCTATCTCCGGCTACACCTTC.

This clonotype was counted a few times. This CDR3 reads CASSLGMTSGRYNEQFF. In nucleotides, the CDR3 is TGTGCCAGCAGCTTGGGGATGACTAGCGGACGCTACAATGAGCAGTTCTTC. This chain connects TRBV5-8 to TRBJ2-1; 9 bases are shared with TRBD2. After removal of 0 bases from V and 3 bases from J, the junction contained 7 bases not matched to a gene. This CDR3 contains 17 residues. From germline, CDR1 is SGHTS and CDR2 YDEGEE.

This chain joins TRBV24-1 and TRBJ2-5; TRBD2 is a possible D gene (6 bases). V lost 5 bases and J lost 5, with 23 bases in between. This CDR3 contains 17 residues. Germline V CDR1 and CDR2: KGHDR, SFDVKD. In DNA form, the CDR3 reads TGTGCCACCAGTGTCCCCGGAGGAGGAGGAGGGGACGAGACCCAGTACTTC. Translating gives CATSVPGGGGGDETQYF.

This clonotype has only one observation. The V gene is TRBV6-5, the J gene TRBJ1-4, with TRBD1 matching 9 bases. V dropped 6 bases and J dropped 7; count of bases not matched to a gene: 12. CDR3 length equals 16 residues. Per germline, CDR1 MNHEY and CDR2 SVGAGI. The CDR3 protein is CASRTTPGQGIEKLFF. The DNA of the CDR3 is TGTGCCAGCAGGACAACTCCGGGACAGGGAATTGAAAAACTGTTTTTT.

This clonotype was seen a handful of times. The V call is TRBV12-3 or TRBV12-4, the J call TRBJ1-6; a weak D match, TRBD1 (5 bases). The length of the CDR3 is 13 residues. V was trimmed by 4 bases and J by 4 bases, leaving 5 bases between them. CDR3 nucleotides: TGTGCCAGCAGTTGGACATATAATTCACCCCTCCACTTT. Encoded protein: CASSWTYNSPLHF.

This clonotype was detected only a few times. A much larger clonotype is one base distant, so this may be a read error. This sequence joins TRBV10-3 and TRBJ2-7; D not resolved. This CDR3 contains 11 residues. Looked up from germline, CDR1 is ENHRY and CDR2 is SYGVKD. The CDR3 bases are TGTGCCAGCAGTCGGGTAGGCGAGCAGTACTTC. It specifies CASSRVGEQYF.

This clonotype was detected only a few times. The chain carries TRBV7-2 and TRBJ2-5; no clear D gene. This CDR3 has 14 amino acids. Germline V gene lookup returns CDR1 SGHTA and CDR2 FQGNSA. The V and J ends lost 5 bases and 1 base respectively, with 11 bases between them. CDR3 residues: CASSRDGSQETQYF. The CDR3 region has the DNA TGTGCCAGCAGCAGGGATGGGTCCCAAGAGACCCAGTACTTC.